This is a list of T cell receptor beta chains from one sample in a study of CD8 T cells in Susac syndrome. TCRdb reprocessed the immunoSEQ multiplex PCR reads with MiXCR, giving one entry per CDR3 protein. The sample yields some 150,000 distinct CDR3 sequences, approximately 96% seen once. Specimen: CD8+ T cells from PBMCs. The receptors stem from a human donor with multiple sclerosis. Each CDR3 is given with its conserved first and last residue. D genes are given only for firm matches. Not every row has a clone size; where given, it reads once, few, many or a size class.

size,V,D,J,CDR3,DNA
.,TRBV20-1,TRBD1,TRBJ2-7,CSALERTGVSYEQYF,TGCAGTGCCCTGGAGCGGACAGGGGTTTCCTACGAGCAGTACTTC
few,TRBV20-1,TRBD2,TRBJ2-1,CSANSGGPGNEQFF,TGCAGTGCTAATAGCGGGGGGCCGGGAAATGAGCAGTTCTTC
.,TRBV14,.,TRBJ1-2,CASSQRTDYGYTF,TGTGCCAGCAGCCAGCGGACGGATTATGGCTACACCTTC
.,TRBV7-8,TRBD1,TRBJ1-5,CASSLAGDRTQPQHF,TGTGCCAGCAGCTTAGCAGGGGACAGGACTCAGCCCCAGCATTTT
.,TRBV10-3,TRBD1,TRBJ2-7,CAISESRTGIPYEQYF,TGTGCCATCAGTGAGTCCCGGACAGGGATTCCCTACGAGCAGTACTTC
.,TRBV4-3,TRBD2,TRBJ2-7,CASSQGKRGGAYEQYF,TGCGCCAGCAGCCAAGGGAAGCGGGGGGGTGCCTACGAGCAGTACTTC
once,TRBV20-1,TRBD2,TRBJ2-5,CSARTSGGGETQYF,TGCAGTGCTCGGACTAGCGGGGGGGGAGAGACCCAGTACTTC
.,TRBV7-2,.,TRBJ1-1,CASSAHRSEAFF,TGTGCCAGCAGCGCACACAGGAGTGAAGCTTTCTTT
.,TRBV29-1,.,TRBJ1-1,CSVDPNTEAFF,TGCAGCGTCGACCCTAACACTGAAGCTTTCTTT
.,TRBV7-2,.,TRBJ2-1,CASSPGTFSYNEQFF,TGTGCCAGCAGCCCCGGGACATTCTCCTACAATGAGCAGTTCTTC
.,TRBV3-1,.,TRBJ1-2,CASSHTQRFLYGYTF,TGTGCCAGCAGCCACACACAGCGCTTTCTCTATGGCTACACCTTC
.,TRBV19,.,TRBJ2-2,CASSLDLTGELFF,TGTGCCAGTAGCCTCGACCTCACCGGGGAGCTGTTTTTT
.,TRBV5-1,.,TRBJ2-3,CASIQGDTQYF,TGCGCCAGCATCCAAGGGGATACGCAGTATTTT
.,TRBV30,.,TRBJ2-7,CAWSVRGASKNEQYF,TGTGCCTGGAGTGTGAGGGGGGCTTCTAAGAACGAGCAGTACTTC
.,TRBV5-1,.,TRBJ1-2,CASSTGPLDRIYGYTF,TGCGCCAGCAGTACCGGGCCTCTAGACAGGATATATGGCTACACCTTC
.,TRBV30,.,TRBJ1-5,CAWSTGSGNQPQHF,TGTGCCTGGAGTACGGGGAGTGGCAATCAGCCCCAGCATTTT
.,TRBV19,.,TRBJ2-2,CASSRGSTGTGELFF,TGTGCCAGTAGTCGGGGCTCGACAGGCACCGGGGAGCTGTTTTTT
.,TRBV27,.,TRBJ1-1,CASRITPRNTEAFF,TGTGCCAGCAGGATCACTCCGCGGAACACTGAAGCTTTCTTT
.,TRBV19,.,TRBJ2-1,CASSPGYNEQFF,TGTGCCAGTAGTCCCGGCTACAATGAGCAGTTCTTC
once,TRBV29-1,.,TRBJ2-1,CSVQGQGQFF,TGCAGCGTCCAGGGGCAGGGTCAGTTCTTC
.,TRBV9,.,TRBJ2-3,CASSPHGSKNTQYF,TGTGCCAGCAGCCCCCATGGTTCCAAAAATACGCAGTATTTT
.,TRBV28,TRBD1,TRBJ2-1,CASSLDRGLRFF,TGTGCCAGCAGTTTGGACAGGGGGCTTCGGTTCTTC
.,TRBV9,.,TRBJ2-7,CASSVRPSYEQYF,TGTGCCAGCAGCGTGCGCCCATCCTACGAGCAGTACTTC
.,TRBV28,.,TRBJ1-3,CASSTPAGNTIYF,TGTGCCAGCAGTACCCCTGCCGGAAACACCATATATTTT
.,TRBV19,.,TRBJ2-3,CASRGGELHTQYF,TGTGCCAGTAGAGGCGGCGAGTTGCATACGCAGTATTTT
.,TRBV5-1,.,TRBJ2-1,CASSLPDNEQFF,TGCGCCAGCAGCTTACCCGACAATGAGCAGTTCTTC
.,TRBV9,.,TRBJ1-2,CASKGDSYGYTF,TGTGCCAGCAAAGGGGATTCCTATGGCTACACCTTC
.,TRBV7-9,.,TRBJ1-6,CASSPSRMDNSPLHF,TGTGCCAGCAGCCCTAGTAGAATGGATAATTCACCCCTCCACTTT
.,TRBV12-3/TRBV12-4,.,TRBJ2-1,CASSTDFSYNEQFF,TGTGCCAGCAGTACGGACTTCTCCTACAATGAGCAGTTCTTC
.,TRBV29-1,.,TRBJ2-7,CSVEAGPRYEQYF,TGCAGCGTTGAAGCAGGCCCACGGTACGAGCAGTACTTC
.,TRBV9,.,TRBJ1-1,CASSGGGLNTEAFF,TGTGCCAGCAGTGGGGGCGGTTTGAACACTGAAGCTTTCTTT
.,TRBV7-9,.,TRBJ2-1,CASRSSGARNNEQFF,TGTGCCAGCAGGTCCTCGGGGGCGCGTAACAATGAGCAGTTCTTC
.,TRBV18,.,TRBJ1-6,CASSGPWDGYNSPLHF,TGTGCCAGCTCTGGACCTTGGGACGGCTATAATTCACCCCTCCACTTT
few,TRBV11-2,.,TRBJ2-5,CASSWVAGETQYF,TGTGCCAGCAGCTGGGTCGCCGGGGAGACCCAGTACTTC
.,TRBV7-9,.,TRBJ2-1,CASSLVSHNEQFF,TGTGCCAGCAGCTTAGTTTCCCACAATGAGCAGTTCTTC
.,TRBV27,.,TRBJ1-5,CASSLRGTFQPQHF,TGTGCCAGCAGTTTAAGGGGGACTTTTCAGCCCCAGCATTTT
.,TRBV12-3/TRBV12-4,.,TRBJ1-2,CASSLANAQGIDGYTF,TGTGCCAGCAGCCTCGCGAATGCACAGGGAATTGATGGCTACACCTTC
.,TRBV28,.,TRBJ2-1,CASRRGYNEQFF,TGTGCCAGTCGAAGGGGGTACAATGAGCAGTTCTTC
.,TRBV30,.,TRBJ2-7,CAWSVEQIHF,TGTGCCTGGAGCGTAGAACAGATCCATTTC
.,TRBV28,.,TRBJ2-7,CASSLSVQNPSYEQYF,TGTGCCAGCAGTTTATCGGTACAGAACCCCTCCTACGAGCAGTACTTC
once,TRBV7-9,.,TRBJ2-1,CASTRASSYNEQFF,TGTGCCAGCACGAGGGCGAGCTCCTACAATGAGCAGTTCTTC
.,TRBV30,.,TRBJ1-2,CAWSQDREDNYGYTF,TGTGCCTGGAGTCAAGACCGGGAAGATAACTATGGCTACACCTTC
.,TRBV3-1,.,TRBJ2-7,CASSQDKPYEQYF,TGTGCCAGCAGCCAAGATAAACCTTACGAGCAGTACTTC
.,TRBV29-1,.,TRBJ1-6,CSPTRRGLHNSPLHF,TGCAGCCCCACCCGGAGGGGGTTGCATAATTCACCCCTCCACTTT
.,TRBV6-6,.,TRBJ2-7,CASTPTGTPKPYEQYF,TGTGCCAGCACCCCAACCGGGACACCAAAACCCTACGAGCAGTACTTC
.,TRBV30,TRBD1,TRBJ1-1,CAWGQGVTEAFF,TGTGCCTGGGGACAGGGAGTGACTGAAGCTTTCTTT
.,TRBV7-6,TRBD1,TRBJ2-7,CASSSPGTGSHEQYF,TGTGCCAGCAGCTCACCCGGGACAGGGAGCCACGAGCAGTACTTC
.,TRBV3-1,TRBD1,TRBJ1-2,CASSQDSGVGDRPNYGYTF,TGTGCCAGCAGCCAAGATTCGGGGGTAGGGGACAGGCCTAACTATGGCTACACCTTC
.,TRBV6-2/TRBV6-3,TRBD2,TRBJ2-1,CASSYSLAGMNEQFF,TGTGCCAGCAGTTACAGTCTAGCGGGGATGAATGAGCAGTTCTTC
.,TRBV6-2/TRBV6-3,TRBD1,TRBJ2-5,CASSYIGTDQETQYF,TGTGCCAGCAGTTACATCGGGACAGACCAAGAGACCCAGTACTTC
.,TRBV7-8,.,TRBJ2-7,CASSAVGGSYEQYF,TGTGCCAGCAGCGCCGTTGGGGGCTCCTACGAGCAGTACTTC
.,TRBV7-9,TRBD1,TRBJ2-3,CASSSGQATDTQYF,TGTGCCAGCAGCTCGGGACAGGCGACAGATACGCAGTATTTT
once,TRBV15,TRBD2,TRBJ2-1,CATSPRRGLAYYNEQFF,TGTGCCACCAGTCCCCGGCGGGGACTAGCGTACTACAATGAGCAGTTCTTC
.,TRBV29-1,TRBD2,TRBJ2-3,CSVGTSPSTDTQYF,TGCAGCGTTGGGACTAGCCCTAGCACAGATACGCAGTATTTT
.,TRBV30,.,TRBJ1-2,CASIGSPIYGYTF,TGTGCCTCCATTGGCAGTCCGATCTATGGCTACACCTTC
.,TRBV19,.,TRBJ1-1,CASSIDSRADTEAFF,TGTGCCAGTAGTATCGACAGCCGAGCGGACACTGAAGCTTTCTTT
.,TRBV27,.,TRBJ1-5,CASSLSPGTFNQPQHF,TGTGCCAGCAGTTTATCCCCCGGGACATTTAATCAGCCCCAGCATTTT
.,TRBV2,.,TRBJ2-5,CASLGPGRGQYF,TGTGCCAGCCTCGGGCCCGGCCGAGGGCAGTACTTC
.,TRBV30,.,TRBJ1-2,CAWIVSPEGRNYGYTF,TGTGCCTGGATTGTTTCCCCAGAGGGGCGCAACTATGGCTACACCTTC
.,TRBV5-1,TRBD1,TRBJ2-7,CASSRDGTGNPYEQYF,TGCGCCAGCAGCCGGGACGGGACAGGTAACCCTTACGAGCAGTACTTC